These T cell receptor beta chains were read from a single sample in a study of blood T cell repertoires in COVID-19. Clones were read by immunoSEQ multiplex PCR, and TCRdb kept only the in-frame ones, dropping some. This sample carries fewer than 25,000 clones, 65% to 90% of them seen once, and the ten largest clones take 5% to 8%. The sequenced material came from peripheral blood. The receptors stem from a man between 70 and 80 years old with acute or convalescent COVID-19. Each CDR3 is given with its conserved first and last residue. D genes are given only for firm matches. Only part of the rows carry a size: once, few, many, or a class if the clone is expanded.

d_call j_call clone_size v_call cdr3_nt cdr3_aa
. TRBJ1-2 . TRBV5-6 TGTGCCAGCAGCGGGATGGACAGCCGCTATGGCTACACCTTC CASSGMDSRYGYTF
. TRBJ2-7 . TRBV2 TGTGCCAGCAGTGAACAGGGATTCAACGAGCAGTACTTC CASSEQGFNEQYF
TRBD1 TRBJ2-1 . TRBV11-2 TGTGCCAGCAGCCGACTACAGGGGACCTACAATGAGCAGTTCTTC CASSRLQGTYNEQFF
TRBD1 TRBJ1-1 . TRBV30 TGTGCCTGGACAGGGGGTATCCACACTGAAGCTTTCTTT CAWTGGIHTEAFF
TRBD2 TRBJ2-5 . TRBV28 TGTGCCAGCAGTTTATGGCTAGCGGGAAGCCAAGAGACCCAGTACTTC CASSLWLAGSQETQYF
TRBD1 TRBJ1-2 . TRBV20-1 TGCAGTGCTAGTACAGAAAACGGACAGGGGGCAGGCGGCTACACCTTC CSASTENGQGAGGYTF
. TRBJ1-6 once TRBV19 TGTGCCAGTACCTCGGGGTTTTCACCCCTCCACTTT CASTSGFSPLHF
. TRBJ1-4 . TRBV19 TGTGCCAGTAGTGCGAAGGGCCCCGCCACTAGGGTTAATGAAAAACTGTTTTTT CASSAKGPATRVNEKLFF
TRBD2 TRBJ2-1 few TRBV6-2/TRBV6-3 TGTGCCAGCAGTTACTCGCCCCGGCTAGCGGGAAACTCCTACAATGAGCAGTTCTTC CASSYSPRLAGNSYNEQFF
. TRBJ2-1 . TRBV5-4 TGTGCCAGCAGCGAGGGCAATGAGCAGTTCTTC CASSEGNEQFF
. TRBJ2-2 once TRBV6-5 TGTGCCAGCAGGGCCGCGGGGCACAACACCGGGGAGCTGTTTTTT CASRAAGHNTGELFF
TRBD2 TRBJ2-3 few TRBV9 TGTGCCAGCTCCAGCGGGGGTACAGATACGCAGTATTTT CASSSGGTDTQYF
. TRBJ2-7 few TRBV27 TGTGCCAGCAGTCCTGGACAGCTTGGGGCCTACGAGCAGTACTTC CASSPGQLGAYEQYF
TRBD2 TRBJ2-2 . TRBV6-5 TGTGCCAGCAGTAAGGGACTAGCGGGTCATGGGGAGCTGTTTTTT CASSKGLAGHGELFF
TRBD1 TRBJ1-5 . TRBV2 TGTGCCAGCAGAACCGACAGGGGCAATCAGCCCCAGCATTTT CASRTDRGNQPQHF
. TRBJ2-4 . TRBV7-9 TGTGCCAGCAGCCGAGGGACTCCGTCGGAGGACATTCAGTACTTC CASSRGTPSEDIQYF
. TRBJ2-1 . TRBV7-2 TGTGCCAGCAGCTTAGGCCTAGCGAACAATGAGCAGTTCTTC CASSLGLANNEQFF
. TRBJ2-1 once TRBV24-1 TGTGCCACCAGGAAGTCCGGAGGCGAGGTCAATGAGCAGTTCTTC CATRKSGGEVNEQFF
. TRBJ2-7 . TRBV29-1 TGCAGCGTTGCCAGCGGTTACTCCTACGAGCAGTACTTC CSVASGYSYEQYF
TRBD1 TRBJ1-5 . TRBV10-2 TGCGCCAGCAGTGACCTGGACAGGGGGCTCGGCAATCAGCCCCAGCATTTT CASSDLDRGLGNQPQHF
. TRBJ1-1 . TRBV27 TGTGCCAGCAGTTTTAGGGGCAGGTCTGAAGCTTTCTTT CASSFRGRSEAFF
TRBD2 TRBJ2-3 . TRBV15 TGTGCCACCAGCTGGACTAGCGGGGGTAACAAAGATACGCAGTATTTT CATSWTSGGNKDTQYF
TRBD2 TRBJ2-7 once TRBV5-1 TGCGCCAGCAGAGTCGTAGCGGGAGTAGAAGGCGAGCAGTACTTC CASRVVAGVEGEQYF
TRBD1 TRBJ2-7 . TRBV5-8 TGTGCCAGCAGTATGACAGGGCCCTACGAGCAGTACTTC CASSMTGPYEQYF
. TRBJ1-2 . TRBV6-5 TGTGCCAGCAGTTACTCGCTGACAGCCTATGGCTACACCTTC CASSYSLTAYGYTF
TRBD1 TRBJ2-1 . TRBV7-3 TGTGCCAGCAGCTCACGAGGACAGGGTGGGAATGAGCAGTTCTTC CASSSRGQGGNEQFF
. TRBJ2-6 . TRBV7-2 TGTGCCAGCAGCTTAGGAGGGACACCTGGGGCCAACGTCCTGACTTTC CASSLGGTPGANVLTF
. TRBJ2-1 . TRBV2 TGTGCCAGCAGTTTAGAAGGGGAAAAGCAGTTCTTC CASSLEGEKQFF
. TRBJ1-1 few TRBV19 TGTGCCAGTAGAACAGGCCGGAACACTGAAGCTTTCTTT CASRTGRNTEAFF
TRBD1 TRBJ1-2 . TRBV15 TGTGCCACCAGCAGGTCGACAGGGGGCGTCTATGGCTACACCTTC CATSRSTGGVYGYTF
. TRBJ1-1 . TRBV5-6 TGTGCCAGCAGCCTAAACACTGAAGCTTTCTTT CASSLNTEAFF
TRBD2 TRBJ2-2 few TRBV5-1 TGCGCCAGCAGCCCGAATGTCGTAGCGGGAGGAGGGAACGGGGAGCTGTTTTTT CASSPNVVAGGGNGELFF
. TRBJ1-5 . TRBV7-6 TGTGCCAGCAGCTTGGAAAGGGGCGTCGACATAAGCAATCAGCCCCAGCATTTT CASSLERGVDISNQPQHF
TRBD1 TRBJ1-2 . TRBV9 TGTGCCAGCAGCGTAAGGGACAGGGGAGAAATTATCTATGGCTACACCTTC CASSVRDRGEIIYGYTF
. TRBJ1-2 . TRBV2 TGTGCCAGCAGTGACTCCAGTTACTATGGCTACACCTTC CASSDSSYYGYTF
. TRBJ2-7 . TRBV12-3/TRBV12-4 TGTGCCAGCAGTTTTGGGGACTTCTACGAGCAGTACTTC CASSFGDFYEQYF
. TRBJ1-2 . TRBV7-3 TGTGCCAGCAGCTTAACGGGGGGCTATGGCTACACCTTC CASSLTGGYGYTF
TRBD1 TRBJ1-4 . TRBV6-1 TGTGCCAGCAGTGAAGCTCCGGGACAGGGAGATGAAAAACTGTTTTTT CASSEAPGQGDEKLFF
TRBD2 TRBJ2-7 . TRBV4-2 TGTGCCAGCAGCCAAGTGGCCCGCGGGGGGGGTTCCTACGAGCAGTACTTC CASSQVARGGGSYEQYF
. TRBJ1-5 . TRBV30 TGTGCCTGGAGTGTGCAGAGCAATCAGCCCCAGCATTTT CAWSVQSNQPQHF
. TRBJ2-7 . TRBV6-5 TGTGCCAGCAGTTCCCCGACACTGAGCTCCTACGAGCAGTACTTC CASSSPTLSSYEQYF
TRBD2 TRBJ2-2 . TRBV7-2 TGTGCCAGCAGCTCCCGGACTAGCGGGGGGACCGGGGAGCTGTTTTTT CASSSRTSGGTGELFF
TRBD2 TRBJ2-1 . TRBV4-1 TGCGCCAGCAGCCAAGAGAACGGCGGGGGGGTGTATGAGCAGTTCTTC CASSQENGGGVYEQFF
. TRBJ1-2 few TRBV12-3/TRBV12-4 TGTGCCAGCAGTTTCGGGGATTATGGCTACACCTTC CASSFGDYGYTF
TRBD1 TRBJ2-6 . TRBV7-9 TGTGCCAGCAGCTTATTCGACAGGGCTGGGGCCAACGTCCTGACTTTC CASSLFDRAGANVLTF
. TRBJ1-2 . TRBV30 TGTGCCTGGAAAGACAGCCACTATGGCTACACCTTC CAWKDSHYGYTF
. TRBJ2-1 . TRBV4-1 TGCGCCAGCAGCCATGTACGAGAAAATGAGCAGTTCTTC CASSHVRENEQFF
TRBD1 TRBJ1-6 once TRBV7-3 TGTGCCAGCAGCCTCGGGACAGGGCCCCTCCACTTT CASSLGTGPLHF
TRBD2 TRBJ2-5 . TRBV7-2 TGTGCCAGCAGTATGACTAGCGGGGCGGGGGAGACCCAGTACTTC CASSMTSGAGETQYF
TRBD1 TRBJ2-2 few TRBV19 TGTGCCAGTAGTATGGCCAGGGGGAAAACCGGGGAGCTGTTTTTT CASSMARGKTGELFF
TRBD2 TRBJ2-7 few TRBV27 TGTGCCAGCAGTCTAGCGGGCGTGACCCGCTCCTACGAGCAGTACTTC CASSLAGVTRSYEQYF
. TRBJ1-3 . TRBV5-4 TGTGCCAGCAGCTTGGCCGGGCCGACTAGCTCTGGAAACACCATATATTTT CASSLAGPTSSGNTIYF
TRBD2 TRBJ2-5 . TRBV29-1 TGCAGCGTTGCCCGCGGAGGACTAGGGGCAGAGACCCAGTACTTC CSVARGGLGAETQYF
. TRBJ1-6 . TRBV9 TGTGCCAGCAGCGTAGAAGCGGCCAATTCACCCCTCCACTTT CASSVEAANSPLHF
. TRBJ1-1 . TRBV5-1 TGCGCCAGCAGCTTAGACAGCCACACTGAAGCTTTCTTT CASSLDSHTEAFF
TRBD1 TRBJ2-3 . TRBV24-1 TGTGCCACCAGTGATGGGACAGCTATCACAGATACGCAGTATTTT CATSDGTAITDTQYF